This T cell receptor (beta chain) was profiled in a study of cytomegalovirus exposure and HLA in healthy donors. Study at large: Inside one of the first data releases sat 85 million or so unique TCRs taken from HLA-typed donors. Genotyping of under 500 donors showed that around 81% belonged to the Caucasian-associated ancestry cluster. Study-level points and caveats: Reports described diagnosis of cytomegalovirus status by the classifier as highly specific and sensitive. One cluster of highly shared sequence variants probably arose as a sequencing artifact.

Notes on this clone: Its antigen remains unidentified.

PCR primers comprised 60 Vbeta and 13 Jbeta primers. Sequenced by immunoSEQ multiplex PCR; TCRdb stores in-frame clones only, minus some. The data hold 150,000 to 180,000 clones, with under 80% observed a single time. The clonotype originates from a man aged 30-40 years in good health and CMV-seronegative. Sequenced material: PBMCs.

The CDR3 nucleotides are TGTGCCAGCAGTTCCCGGACAGGCGTTTATGGCTACACCTTC. Translation gives CASSSRTGVYGYTF. The chain has TRBV27 and TRBJ1-2; 7 bases are shared with TRBD1. This CDR3 contains 14 residues. V lost 4 bases to trimming and J lost 5 bases; unmatched junction nucleotides: 7. CDR1 is MNHEY and CDR2 is SMNVEV in the germline V gene (reference sequence).